The 12 T cell receptor beta chains listed next were all sequenced from one sample in a study of tumor-infiltrating lymphocytes in oesophageal squamous cell carcinoma listed by TCRdb under 2016. The library was made by PCR. TCRdb shows the sequencer as Illumina HiSeq 2000. Starting from the raw public reads, TCRdb applied fastp trimming at Q25, assembled clones with MiXCR and retained in-frame beta chains. Rows matching on CDR3 protein sequence are summarized as one entry with the most common DNA and genes. The sample contains about 17,000 distinct CDR3 sequences, roughly 50% of them found a single time. 35% to 45% of the sample is taken by the ten largest. Input material: normal esophageal tissue next to the tumor. These receptors were taken from a female donor with esophageal squamous cell carcinoma.

This clonotype was seen once. The V and J genes are TRBV28 and TRBJ2-1, with 7 bases identical to TRBD2. CDR1 is MDHEN, CDR2 SYDVKM, per germline. V lost 8 bases, J lost 11 bases, and 3 bases stayed unmatched. The CDR3 spans 10 residues. The CDR3 loop reads CASGGGKQFF. The DNA for the CDR3 is TGTGCCAGCGGGGGGGGTAAGCAGTTCTTC.

The rearrangement joins TRBV12-3 or TRBV12-4 to TRBJ2-4; TRBD2 aligns across 8 bases. TRBJ2-7 explains the end of the DNA better; the J call may be wrong. The CDR3 contains 14 residues. CDR3 sequence: CASSLGGRPSEQYF. The CDR3 DNA reads as TGTGCCAGCAGTTTGGGCGGGAGGCCAAGCGAGCAGTACTTC.

The rearrangement joins TRBV9 to TRBJ2-1; maybe TRBD1 (6 bases). The germline CDR1 and CDR2 sequences are SGDLS and YYNGEE. V was trimmed by 3 bases and J by 5 bases, leaving 15 bases between them. CDR3 length: 15 amino acids. CDR3 coding DNA: TGTGCCAGCAGCGCGGGGACACTGGGTAACAATGAGCAGTTCTTC. As protein: CASSAGTLGNNEQFF.

This clonotype has ten or more counts. The chain combines TRBV18 with TRBJ2-5, with D perhaps matching TRBD1 (5 bases). The V gene's germline CDR1 is KGHSH and CDR2 LQKENI. The CDR3 is made up of 15 amino acids. The V and J ends lost 4 bases and 5 bases respectively, with 17 bases between them. Here the CDR3 reads CASSRRQGSGETQYF. CDR3 DNA sequence: TGTGCCAGCTCACGAAGGCAGGGTTCGGGTGAGACCCAGTACTTC.

Ten or more counts support this clonotype. This chain links TRBV14 with TRBJ2-2, with TRBD2 matching 14 bases. Germline V gene data show CDR1 as SGHDN and CDR2 as FVKESK. This CDR3 comprises 17 residues. Losses at the gene ends were 0 bases for V and 6 bases for J; bases not matched to a gene: 3. CDR3 nucleotide sequence: TGTGCCAGCAGCCAAGAAATGGGACTAGCGGGAGCCGGGGAGCTGTTTTTT. It encodes CASSQEMGLAGAGELFF.

This clonotype was detected ten times or more. The chain joins TRBV5-8 to TRBJ1-6; D ambiguous. V was shortened by 4 bases and J by 14 bases, with 16 bases between the two germline ends. The CDR3 runs to 13 residues. CDR1 is SGHTS and CDR2 is YDEGEE in the germline V gene. The CDR3 reads CASSGIVGSALHF. In DNA form, the CDR3 reads TGTGCCAGCAGCGGAATCGTCGGGAGCGCCCTCCACTTT.

This chain links TRBV24-1 with TRBJ2-2; D remains ambiguous. Trimming shortened V by 4 bases and J by 3 bases, and 5 bases separated the two germline ends. In germline, CDR1 is KGHDR, CDR2 SFDVKD. The CDR3 has 13 amino acids. CDR3 sequence reads: CATSDYDTGELFF. CDR3 nucleotides: TGTGCCACCAGTGACTACGACACCGGGGAGCTGTTTTTT.

The rearrangement uses TRBV7-3 and TRBJ2-6; no clear D. V gave up 5 bases and J gave up 0 bases, with 11 bases separating them. The CDR3 spans 16 residues. CDR1 and CDR2 (germline): SGHTA, FQGTGA. This CDR3 reads CASSPSESSGANVLTF. CDR3 DNA: TGTGCCAGCAGCCCCTCGGAGAGCTCTGGGGCCAACGTCCTGACTTTC.

The rearrangement joins TRBV12-3 or TRBV12-4 to TRBJ2-2; 8 positions agree with TRBD1. The CDR3 length is 16 residues. V lost 5 bases to trimming and J lost 4 bases; unmatched junction nucleotides: 9. The CDR3 DNA reads TGTGCCAGCAGTCCCCGGACAGGGCGGGGCACCGGGGAGCTGTTTTTT. Its translation is CASSPRTGRGTGELFF.

V usage is TRBV6-5 and J usage is TRBJ2-3; TRBD2 matches 8 bases. Germline V gene sequence: CDR1 MNHEY, CDR2 SVGAGI. The V segment lost 2 bases and the J segment 11 bases; nucleotides outside the gene matches: 6. CDR3 length: 13 residues. CDR3 bases: TGTGCCAGCAGTTACCTAGGGACTAGGTTGCAGTATTTT. Its translation: CASSYLGTRLQYF.

This clonotype has a handful of counts. This chain joins TRBV7-2 and TRBJ2-7, with a possible D match to TRBD1 (5 bases). The V end lost 6 bases, the J end lost 3 bases, and 15 bases lay between the germline ends. CDR3 length: 14 residues. CDR1 SGHTA and CDR2 FQGNSA come from the germline V gene. CDR3 amino acids: CASSPDSTGYEQYF. CDR3 coding DNA: TGTGCCAGCAGTCCTGACTCCACAGGCTACGAGCAGTACTTC.

Regarding this clonotype: At one end the junction does not follow the germline gene, possibly because of a read error. This chain links TRBV7-8 with TRBJ2-4; tentative D call: TRBD2 (6 bases). From germline, CDR1 is SGHVS and CDR2 FQNEAQ. The CDR3 loop spans 14 amino acids. This CDR3 is CASGVGLYNSPLHF. As DNA, the CDR3 is TGTGCCAGCGGCGTGGGACTGTATAATTCACCCCTCCACTTC.